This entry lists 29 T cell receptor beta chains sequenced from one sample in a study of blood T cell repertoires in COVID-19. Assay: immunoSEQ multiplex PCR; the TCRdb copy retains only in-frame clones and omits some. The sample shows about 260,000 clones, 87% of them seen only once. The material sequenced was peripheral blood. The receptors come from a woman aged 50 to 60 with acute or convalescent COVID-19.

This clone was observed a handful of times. CDR3 in DNA: TGTGCCTGGAGTATCAGCGGCACAGATACGCAGTATTTT. Translation gives CAWSISGTDTQYF. The chain uses TRBV30 and TRBJ2-3; no firm D call. With 2 bases removed from V and 1 base from J, the gap between germline ends came to 7 bases. The CDR3 has 13 residues. Germline values: CDR1 GTSNPN, CDR2 SVGIG (reference sequence).

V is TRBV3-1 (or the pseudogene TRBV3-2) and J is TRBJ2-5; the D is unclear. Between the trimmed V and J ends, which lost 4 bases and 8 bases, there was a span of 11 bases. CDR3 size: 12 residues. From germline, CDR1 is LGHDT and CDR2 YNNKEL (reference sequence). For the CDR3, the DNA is TGTGCCAGCAGCCCCTTGGAGAGAACCCAGTACTTC. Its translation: CASSPLERTQYF.

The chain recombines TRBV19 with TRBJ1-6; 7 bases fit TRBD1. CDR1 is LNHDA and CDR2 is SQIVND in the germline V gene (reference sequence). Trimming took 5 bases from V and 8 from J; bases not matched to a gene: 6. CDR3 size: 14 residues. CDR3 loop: CASSWTGLDSPLHF. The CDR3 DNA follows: TGTGCCAGTAGTTGGACAGGACTGGATTCACCCCTCCACTTT.

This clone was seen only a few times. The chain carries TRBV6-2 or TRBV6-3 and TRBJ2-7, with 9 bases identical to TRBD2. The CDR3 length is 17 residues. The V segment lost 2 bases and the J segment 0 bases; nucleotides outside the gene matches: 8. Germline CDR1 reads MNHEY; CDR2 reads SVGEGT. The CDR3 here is CASSYILAGTHSYEQYF. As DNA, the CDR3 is TGTGCCAGCAGTTACATCCTAGCGGGAACCCACTCCTACGAGCAGTACTTC.

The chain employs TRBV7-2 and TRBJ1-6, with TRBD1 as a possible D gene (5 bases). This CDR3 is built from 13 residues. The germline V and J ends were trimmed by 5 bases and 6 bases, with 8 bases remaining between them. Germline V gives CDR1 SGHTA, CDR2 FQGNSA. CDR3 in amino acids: CASSRQSNSPLHF. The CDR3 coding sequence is TGTGCCAGCAGCCGACAGTCTAATTCACCCCTCCACTTT.

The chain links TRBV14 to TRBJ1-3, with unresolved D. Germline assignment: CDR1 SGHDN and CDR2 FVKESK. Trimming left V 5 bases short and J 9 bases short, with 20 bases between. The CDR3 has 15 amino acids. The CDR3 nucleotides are TGTGCCAGCAGCACCCAAAATTCTGAAGCGAGCACCATATATTTT. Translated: CASSTQNSEASTIYF.

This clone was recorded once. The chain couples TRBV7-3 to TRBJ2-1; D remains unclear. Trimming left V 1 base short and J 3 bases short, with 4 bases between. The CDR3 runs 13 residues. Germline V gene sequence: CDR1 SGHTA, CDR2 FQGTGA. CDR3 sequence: CASSLNYYNEQFF. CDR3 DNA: TGTGCCAGCAGCTTAAATTACTACAATGAGCAGTTCTTC.

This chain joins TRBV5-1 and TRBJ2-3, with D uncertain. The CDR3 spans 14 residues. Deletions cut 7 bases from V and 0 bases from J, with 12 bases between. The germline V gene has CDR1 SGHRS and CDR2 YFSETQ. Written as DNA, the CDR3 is TGCGCCAGCGTTGTAGCACCGAGCACAGATACGCAGTATTTT. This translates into CASVVAPSTDTQYF.

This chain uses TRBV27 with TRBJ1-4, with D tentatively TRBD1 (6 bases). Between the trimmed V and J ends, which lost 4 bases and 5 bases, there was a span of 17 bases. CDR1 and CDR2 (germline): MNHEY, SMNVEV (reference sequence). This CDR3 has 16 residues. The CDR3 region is CASSSIRTEANEKLFF. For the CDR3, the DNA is TGTGCCAGCAGTTCGATCAGGACAGAAGCCAATGAAAAACTGTTTTTT.

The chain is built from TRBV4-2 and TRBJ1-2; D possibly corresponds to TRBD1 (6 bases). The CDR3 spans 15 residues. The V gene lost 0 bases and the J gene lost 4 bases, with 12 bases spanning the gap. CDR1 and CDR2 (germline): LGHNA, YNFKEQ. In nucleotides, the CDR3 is TGTGCCAGCAGCCAAGACGGCAGGGGTGGCTATGGCTACACCTTC. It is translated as CASSQDGRGGYGYTF.

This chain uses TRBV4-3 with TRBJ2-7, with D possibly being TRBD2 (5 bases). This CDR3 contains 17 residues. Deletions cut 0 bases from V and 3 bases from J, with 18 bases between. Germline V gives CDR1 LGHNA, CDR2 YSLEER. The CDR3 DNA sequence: TGCGCCAGCAGCCAAGATTGGGGTCCCTCGGGGTTCTACGAGCAGTACTTC. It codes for CASSQDWGPSGFYEQYF.

In DNA, the CDR3 is TGTGCCAGCAGGGTCAACAGGGCATCCTATAATTCACCCCTCCACTTT. Encoded protein: CASRVNRASYNSPLHF. V and J are TRBV2 and TRBJ1-6, with a weak D call TRBD1 (6 bases). This CDR3 spans 16 amino acids. The germline V gene has CDR1 SNHLY and CDR2 FYNNEI. Trimming cost V 6 bases and J 1 base, with 13 bases left between them.

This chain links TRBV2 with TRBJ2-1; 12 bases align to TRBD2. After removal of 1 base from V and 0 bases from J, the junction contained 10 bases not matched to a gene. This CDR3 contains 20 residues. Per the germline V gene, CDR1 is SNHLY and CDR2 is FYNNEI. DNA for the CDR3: TGTGCCAGCAGTGAAGGCAAACGAGGACTAGCGGGGAGCTCCTACAATGAGCAGTTCTTC. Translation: CASSEGKRGLAGSSYNEQFF.

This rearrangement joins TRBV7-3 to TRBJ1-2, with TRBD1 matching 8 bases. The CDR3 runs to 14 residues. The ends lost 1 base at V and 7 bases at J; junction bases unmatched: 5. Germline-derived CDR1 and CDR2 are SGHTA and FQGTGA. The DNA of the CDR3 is TGTGCCAGCAGCTTAATCGCAGGACAGGGTGGCTACACCTTC. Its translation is CASSLIAGQGGYTF.

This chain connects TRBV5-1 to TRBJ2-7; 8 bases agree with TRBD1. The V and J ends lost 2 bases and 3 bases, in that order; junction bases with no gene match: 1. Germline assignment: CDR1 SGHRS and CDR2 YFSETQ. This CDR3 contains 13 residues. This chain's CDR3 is CASSFDRGYEQYF. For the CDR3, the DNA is TGCGCCAGCAGCTTTGACAGGGGCTACGAGCAGTACTTC.

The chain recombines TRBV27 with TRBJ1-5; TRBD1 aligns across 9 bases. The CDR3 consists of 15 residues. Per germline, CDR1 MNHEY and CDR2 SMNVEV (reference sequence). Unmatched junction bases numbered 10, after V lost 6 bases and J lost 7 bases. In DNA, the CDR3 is TGTGCCAGCAGCCCCCGGACAGGGGCGCGACAGCCCCAGCATTTT. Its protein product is CASSPRTGARQPQHF.

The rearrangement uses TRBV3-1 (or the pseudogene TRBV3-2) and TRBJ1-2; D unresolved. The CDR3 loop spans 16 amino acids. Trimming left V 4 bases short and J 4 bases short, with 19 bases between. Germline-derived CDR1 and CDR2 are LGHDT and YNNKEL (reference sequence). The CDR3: CASSLVGSGSFYGYTF. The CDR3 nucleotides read TGTGCCAGCAGCCTGGTGGGAAGTGGGAGCTTCTATGGCTACACCTTC.

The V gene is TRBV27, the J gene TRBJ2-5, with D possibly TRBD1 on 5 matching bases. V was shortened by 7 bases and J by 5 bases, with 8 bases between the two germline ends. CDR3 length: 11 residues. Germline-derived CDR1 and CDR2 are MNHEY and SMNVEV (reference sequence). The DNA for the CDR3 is TGTGCCAGCAAAGCAGGGGAGACCCAGTACTTC. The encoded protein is CASKAGETQYF.

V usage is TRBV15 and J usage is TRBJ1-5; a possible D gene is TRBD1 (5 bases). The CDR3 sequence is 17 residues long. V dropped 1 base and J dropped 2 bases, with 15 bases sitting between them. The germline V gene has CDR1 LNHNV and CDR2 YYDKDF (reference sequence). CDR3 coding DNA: TGTGCCACCAGCAGAGCATCAGGGCGGGGTGGCAATCAGCCCCAGCATTTT. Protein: CATSRASGRGGNQPQHF.

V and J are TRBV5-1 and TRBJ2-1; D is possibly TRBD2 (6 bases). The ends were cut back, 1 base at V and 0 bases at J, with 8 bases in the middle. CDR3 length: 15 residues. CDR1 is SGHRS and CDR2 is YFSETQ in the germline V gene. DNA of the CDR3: TGCGCCAGCAGCTTGTCGGGAGACTCCTACAATGAGCAGTTCTTC. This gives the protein CASSLSGDSYNEQFF.

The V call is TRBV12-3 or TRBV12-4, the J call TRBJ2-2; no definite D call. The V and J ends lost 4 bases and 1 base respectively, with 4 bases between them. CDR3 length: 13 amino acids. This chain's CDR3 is CASSSQNTGELFF. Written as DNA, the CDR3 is TGTGCCAGCAGTTCACAGAACACCGGGGAGCTGTTTTTT.

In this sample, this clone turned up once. CDR3 sequence (DNA): TGTGCCAGCAGTGAAAGACTAGCGGCCCCTTTCACAGATACGCAGTATTTT. Its protein product is CASSERLAAPFTDTQYF. The chain uses TRBV6-1 and TRBJ2-3, with 9 nucleotides matching TRBD2. CDR1 is MNHNS, CDR2 SASEGT, per germline. Losses at the gene ends were 2 bases for V and 2 bases for J; bases not matched to a gene: 8. The CDR3 runs to 17 residues.

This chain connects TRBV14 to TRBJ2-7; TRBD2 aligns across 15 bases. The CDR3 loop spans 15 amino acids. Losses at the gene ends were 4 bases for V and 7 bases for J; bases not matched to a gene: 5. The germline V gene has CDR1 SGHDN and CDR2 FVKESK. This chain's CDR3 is CASSPGLAGGGEQYF. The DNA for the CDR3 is TGTGCCAGCAGCCCGGGACTAGCGGGAGGAGGAGAGCAGTACTTC.

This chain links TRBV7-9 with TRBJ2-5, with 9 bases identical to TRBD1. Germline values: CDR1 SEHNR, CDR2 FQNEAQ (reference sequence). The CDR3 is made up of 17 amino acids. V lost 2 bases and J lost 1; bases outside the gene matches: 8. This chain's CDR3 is CASSLRRTGETQETQYF. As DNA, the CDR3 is TGTGCCAGCAGCTTACGGAGGACAGGGGAGACCCAAGAGACCCAGTACTTC.

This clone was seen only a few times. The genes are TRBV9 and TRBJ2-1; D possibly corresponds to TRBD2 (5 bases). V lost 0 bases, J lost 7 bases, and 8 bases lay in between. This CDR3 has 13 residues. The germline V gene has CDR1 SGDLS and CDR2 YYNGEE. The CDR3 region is CASSVGTWNEQFF. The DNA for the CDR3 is TGTGCCAGCAGCGTAGGGACTTGGAATGAGCAGTTCTTC. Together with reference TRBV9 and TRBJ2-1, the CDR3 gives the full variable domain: DSGVTQTPKHLITATGQRVTLRCSPRSGDLSVYWYQQSLDQGLQFLIQYYNGEERAKGNILERFSAQQFPDLHSELNLSSLELGDSALYFCASSVGTWNEQFFGPGTRLTVL.

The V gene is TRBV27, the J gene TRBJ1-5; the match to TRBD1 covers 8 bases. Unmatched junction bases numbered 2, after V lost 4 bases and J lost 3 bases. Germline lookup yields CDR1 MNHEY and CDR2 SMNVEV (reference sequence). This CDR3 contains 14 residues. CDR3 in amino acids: CASSWTGSNQPQHF. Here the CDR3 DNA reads TGTGCCAGCAGTTGGACAGGGTCCAATCAGCCCCAGCATTTT.

CDR3 DNA sequence: TGTGCCAGCAGTTTTGGGGCGCTCTATGGCTACACCTTC. Translated, it gives CASSFGALYGYTF. V and J are TRBV28 and TRBJ1-2; weak D call: TRBD1 (5 bases). CDR1 is MDHEN, CDR2 SYDVKM, per germline. V lost 3 bases to trimming and J lost 4 bases, with 9 bases between them. The CDR3 has 13 residues.

CDR3 sequence: CASSLATGPDTEAFF. CDR3 nucleotide sequence: TGCGCCAGCAGCTTGGCCACAGGGCCGGACACTGAAGCTTTCTTT. The gene calls are TRBV5-1 and TRBJ1-1; maybe TRBD1 (6 bases). Trimming pared 0 bases from V and 3 bases from J, leaving 12 bases between. The germline CDR1 and CDR2 sequences are SGHRS and YFSETQ. The CDR3 has 15 residues. Complete variable domain (other parts from reference TRBV5-1 and TRBJ1-1): KAGVTQTPRYLIKTRGQQVTLSCSPISGHRSVSWYQQTPGQGLQFLFEYFSETQRNKGNFPGRFSGRQFSNSRSEMNVSTLELGDSALYLCASSLATGPDTEAFFGQGTRLTVV.

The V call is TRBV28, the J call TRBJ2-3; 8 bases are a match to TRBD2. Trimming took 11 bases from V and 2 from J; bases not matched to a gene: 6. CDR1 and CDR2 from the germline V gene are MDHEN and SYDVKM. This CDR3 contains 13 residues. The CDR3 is CAAGGGVTDTQYF. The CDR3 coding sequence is TGTGCCGCGGGGGGAGGCGTCACAGATACGCAGTATTTT.